This TCR beta chain stems from a study of blood T cells in healthy people across ages. The germline V gene encodes CDR1 DFQATT and CDR2 SNEGSKA (reference sequence). V shed 5 bases and J 5 bases; nucleotides not matched to a gene: 7. The CDR3 runs to 14 residues. Ten milliliters of peripheral blood were drawn from each donor into EDTA-treated tubes. A second about 7 to 11 cycle PCR used barcoded and J-beta primers. Carrying 12 random nucleotides, a template-switch adaptor labeled each individual cDNA molecule. TCRdb recomputed calls from the 5' RACE reads with MiXCR, one row per CDR3 protein. Here the sample spans fewer than 2,000,000 distinct CDR3 sequences, around 36% being singletons. Notes on this clonotype: Its target is not known.

Whole-study findings and limits: It was held that the diversity estimates obtained from one million T cells were underestimates.

What was sequenced was blood. The rearrangement joins TRBV20-1 to TRBJ2-7; 12 bases are a match to TRBD2. This receptor was identified in a woman aged 25 to 45 in good health. The CDR3 region is CSAASLAGGDEQYF. The CDR3 DNA sequence: TGCAGTGCTGCTTCTCTAGCGGGAGGGGACGAGCAGTACTTC.